This paragraph reports one T cell receptor (beta chain). These data belong to a study of blood T cell repertoires in COVID-19. CDR1 and CDR2 from the germline V gene are SGHVS and FNYEAQ. The CDR3 is 17 residues long. Germline trimming cut 6 bases from V and 0 bases from J; bases unmatched to any gene: 6. Sequencing used immunoSEQ multiplex PCR; TCRdb keeps in-frame clones, though not all of them. The sample contains approximately 72,000 clones, around 86% of which appear only once. The sample was peripheral blood. This chain joins TRBV7-6 and TRBJ2-6; TRBD1 matches 9 bases. The sequence was collected from an older woman with acute or convalescent COVID-19. CDR3 protein: CASSLQGAPSGANVLTF. The CDR3, as DNA: TGTGCCAGCAGTTTACAGGGGGCTCCCTCTGGGGCCAACGTCCTGACTTTC.